This T cell receptor (beta chain) came from a study of cytomegalovirus exposure and HLA in healthy donors. Points from the study as a whole: A later analysis linked 16,951 TCR beta sequences to HLA alleles at 0.05 false discovery rate. Across HLA loci, a later analysis found differing TCR association rates, with DRB1 most and HLA-C fewest.

Germline-derived CDR1 and CDR2 are SNHLY and FYNNEI. The CDR3 length is 15 residues. Trimming removed 1 base at V and 7 bases at J, with 14 bases between. With regard to this clone: Its antigen remains unidentified.

The PCR ran on 60 Vbeta and 13 Jbeta primers. Sequencing was performed with immunoSEQ multiplex PCR; in TCRdb, only in-frame clones are kept and a portion is missing. Of 100,000 to 150,000 clones in the sample, 6.5% to 9.5% were seen once. This receptor was identified in a man aged 35 to 55 in good health and CMV-seronegative. This chain links TRBV2 with TRBJ1-5, with a tentative D call TRBD1 (5 bases). The specimen was PBMCs. The CDR3 DNA reads as TGTGCCAGCAGTGAAGGACAGCCCCACGCACAGCCCCAGCATTTT. Its translation: CASSEGQPHAQPQHF.